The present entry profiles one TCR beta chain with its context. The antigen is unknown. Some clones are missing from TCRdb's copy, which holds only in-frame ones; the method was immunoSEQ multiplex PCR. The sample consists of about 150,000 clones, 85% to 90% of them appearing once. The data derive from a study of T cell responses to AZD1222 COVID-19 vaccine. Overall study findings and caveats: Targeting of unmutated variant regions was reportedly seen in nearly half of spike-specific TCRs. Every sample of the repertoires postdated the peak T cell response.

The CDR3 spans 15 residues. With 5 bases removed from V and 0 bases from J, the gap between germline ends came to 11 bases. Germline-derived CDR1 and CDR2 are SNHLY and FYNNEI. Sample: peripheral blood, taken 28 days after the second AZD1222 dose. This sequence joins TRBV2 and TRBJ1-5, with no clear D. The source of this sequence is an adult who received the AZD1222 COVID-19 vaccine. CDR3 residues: CASSPTPYSNQPQHF. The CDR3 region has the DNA TGTGCCAGCAGTCCGACACCCTATAGCAATCAGCCCCAGCATTTT.